This entry is about one TCR beta chain. What it binds is not known. This same CDR3 is encoded by further DNA sequences in the sample. This sample was included in a study of Ad26.COV2.S vaccination and SARS-CoV-2 variants. Across the whole study: Intramuscular Ad26.COV2.S at 5x10^10 or 1x10^11 viral particles.

The data were produced by immunoSEQ multiplex PCR, yet TCRdb's version contains in-frame clones alone and is incomplete. The sample holds 200,000 to 300,000 clones; 88% are singletons and the top ten take around 10%. Study-level findings and limits: Breadth of non-spike TCRs did not differ between vaccinees and placebo recipients. An underestimation of total T cell responses may have resulted from the TCR breadth and depth analyses.

Germline V gene lookup returns CDR1 SGHRS and CDR2 YFSETQ. This CDR3 is built from 13 residues. Between the trimmed V and J ends, which lost 0 bases and 1 base, there was a span of 5 bases. Treatment here: 19 received Ad26.COV2.S at low or high dose, single or two shots; about 5 received placebo; per-sample allocation not given. The samples were gathered on day 63 after the first injection of vaccine or placebo. Vaccine was an Ad26 vector expressing Wuhan-strain SARS-CoV-2 spike. The source material was peripheral blood, sampled in a trial of Ad26.COV2.S vaccine versus placebo. The clonotype originates from a person aged 18-65 years who received the Ad26.COV2.S COVID-19 vaccine or a placebo. The chain combines TRBV5-1 with TRBJ2-7; TRBD1 might be the D (5 bases). CDR3 loop: CASSLAGSYEQYF. CDR3 DNA sequence: TGCGCCAGCAGCTTGGCAGGGTCCTACGAGCAGTACTTC.